Listed below are T cell receptor beta chains from one sample, sequenced in a study of shared clonotypes between healthy human individuals. Sequenced by immunoSEQ multiplex PCR; TCRdb stores in-frame clones only, minus some. Counted here are roughly 2,000,000 clones, 93% occurring once; the ten biggest clones make up around 1.7%. The sample was naive CD8+ T cells from PBMCs. The receptors come from a man between 18 and 35 years old in good health. Some clones in this sample may be carry-over from other donors' samples. Both conserved end residues are part of each CDR3. Each record gives: V gene, D gene, J gene, clone size, CDR3 protein, CDR3 DNA. A D gene is named only where the DNA matches it firmly. A clone size is listed for some rows: how often the clone was seen (once, few, many), or a class if it is expanded.

V: TRBV27; D: NA; J: TRBJ2-7; size: NA; CDR3: CASKHGSSYEQYF; DNA: TGTGCCAGCAAGCACGGGAGCTCCTACGAGCAGTACTTC
V: TRBV15; D: NA; J: TRBJ2-1; size: NA; CDR3: CATSSQRVQKFNEQFF; DNA: TGTGCCACCAGCAGCCAGCGGGTACAGAAATTCAATGAGCAGTTCTTC
V: TRBV7-9; D: TRBD2; J: TRBJ2-2; size: NA; CDR3: CASSLHGLAMNTGELFF; DNA: TGTGCCAGCAGCTTACACGGACTAGCGATGAACACCGGGGAGCTGTTTTTT
V: TRBV27; D: TRBD2; J: TRBJ2-3; size: NA; CDR3: CASSREGTTDTQYF; DNA: TGTGCCAGCAGCCGGGAGGGAACCACAGATACGCAGTATTTT
V: TRBV4-1; D: NA; J: TRBJ2-3; size: NA; CDR3: CASTHSQDLFTDTQYF; DNA: TGCGCCAGCACACACTCCCAGGACCTTTTCACAGATACGCAGTATTTT
V: TRBV9; D: TRBD2; J: TRBJ2-5; size: NA; CDR3: CASSVGLAVRETQYF; DNA: TGTGCCAGCAGCGTAGGTCTAGCGGTGCGTGAGACCCAGTACTTC
V: TRBV6-1; D: TRBD1; J: TRBJ2-7; size: NA; CDR3: CASREQVGQGAFEQYF; DNA: TGTGCCAGCAGAGAACAGGTGGGACAGGGGGCTTTCGAGCAGTACTTC
V: TRBV5-1; D: NA; J: TRBJ2-1; size: NA; CDR3: CASSGTTNNEQFF; DNA: TGCGCCAGCAGCGGGACGACGAACAATGAGCAGTTCTTC
V: TRBV4-3; D: TRBD2; J: TRBJ2-7; size: once; CDR3: CASSQDFGREIRYEQYF; DNA: TGCGCCAGCAGCCAAGACTTCGGGCGGGAGATCAGGTACGAGCAGTACTTC
V: TRBV4-3; D: NA; J: TRBJ2-2; size: NA; CDR3: CASSQDRRGSGELFF; DNA: TGCGCCAGCAGCCAAGATCGGAGGGGGTCCGGGGAGCTGTTTTTT
V: TRBV6-5; D: NA; J: TRBJ1-1; size: NA; CDR3: CASRQGAEAFF; DNA: TGTGCCAGCAGGCAGGGAGCTGAAGCTTTCTTT
V: TRBV19; D: NA; J: TRBJ2-1; size: NA; CDR3: CASSMDRLSSYNEQFF; DNA: TGTGCCAGTTCCATGGACCGTCTGAGCTCCTACAATGAGCAGTTCTTC
V: TRBV30; D: NA; J: TRBJ2-3; size: NA; CDR3: CAWSVSGLADTQYF; DNA: TGTGCCTGGAGTGTTTCCGGGTTGGCAGATACGCAGTATTTT
V: TRBV7-6; D: TRBD2; J: TRBJ2-1; size: NA; CDR3: CASSLRTSGSSYNEQFF; DNA: TGTGCCAGCAGCTTAAGGACTAGCGGGAGCTCCTACAATGAGCAGTTCTTC
V: TRBV27; D: NA; J: TRBJ2-1; size: NA; CDR3: CASSPERNNEQFF; DNA: TGTGCCAGCAGTCCCGAGCGGAACAATGAGCAGTTCTTC
V: TRBV5-1; D: NA; J: TRBJ2-7; size: NA; CDR3: CASNGLSSYEQYF; DNA: TGCGCCAGCAACGGCCTATCCTCCTACGAGCAGTACTTC
V: TRBV9; D: TRBD1; J: TRBJ2-7; size: NA; CDR3: CASSVAGQGSYEQYF; DNA: TGTGCCAGCAGCGTTGCAGGACAGGGGTCCTACGAGCAGTACTTC
V: TRBV28; D: NA; J: TRBJ2-1; size: NA; CDR3: CASSLFKGEASYNEQFF; DNA: TGTGCCAGCAGTTTATTTAAGGGAGAAGCGTCCTACAATGAGCAGTTCTTC
V: TRBV6-6; D: NA; J: TRBJ2-7; size: NA; CDR3: CASSYGGNPYEQYF; DNA: TGTGCCAGCAGTTATGGCGGGAACCCCTACGAGCAGTACTTC
V: TRBV4-1; D: TRBD1; J: TRBJ1-2; size: NA; CDR3: CASSQGFSQGARYGYTF; DNA: TGCGCCAGCAGCCAAGGGTTTTCACAGGGGGCGCGTTATGGCTACACCTTC
V: TRBV2; D: NA; J: TRBJ2-7; size: NA; CDR3: CASRRSPRLREQYF; DNA: TGTGCCAGCAGGAGATCGCCCCGATTGAGGGAGCAGTACTTC
V: TRBV19; D: TRBD2; J: TRBJ2-7; size: NA; CDR3: CASSAGLAGGGEQYF; DNA: TGTGCCAGTAGTGCCGGACTAGCGGGAGGGGGCGAGCAGTACTTC
V: TRBV7-9; D: NA; J: TRBJ2-5; size: NA; CDR3: CASSLAGAQETQYF; DNA: TGTGCCAGCAGCTTAGCCGGAGCACAAGAGACCCAGTACTTC
V: TRBV4-1; D: TRBD2; J: TRBJ2-1; size: NA; CDR3: CASSPLGTSPYNEQFF; DNA: TGCGCCAGCAGCCCCCTAGGGACTAGCCCCTACAATGAGCAGTTCTTC
V: TRBV5-1; D: NA; J: TRBJ2-7; size: once; CDR3: CASSPGDSSSNPGQYF; DNA: TGCGCCAGCAGCCCCGGGGACTCCTCGTCTAATCCGGGGCAGTACTTC
V: TRBV7-9; D: NA; J: TRBJ1-3; size: NA; CDR3: CASSLQGVDSGNTIYF; DNA: TGTGCCAGCAGCTTACAGGGTGTTGACTCTGGAAACACCATATATTTT
V: TRBV4-1; D: TRBD2; J: TRBJ2-7; size: NA; CDR3: CASSQEGASGRAPYEQYF; DNA: TGCGCCAGCAGCCAAGAAGGAGCTAGCGGGAGGGCCCCCTACGAGCAGTACTTC
V: TRBV11-2; D: NA; J: TRBJ2-5; size: NA; CDR3: CASSLVPAYQETQYF; DNA: TGTGCCAGCAGCTTAGTGCCAGCGTACCAAGAGACCCAGTACTTC
V: TRBV7-9; D: NA; J: TRBJ2-3; size: NA; CDR3: CASSLQDRPTDTQYF; DNA: TGTGCCAGCAGCTTACAAGACCGTCCCACAGATACGCAGTATTTT
V: TRBV25-1; D: NA; J: TRBJ2-3; size: NA; CDR3: CASRVTDTQYF; DNA: TGTGCCAGCAGAGTCACAGATACGCAGTATTTT
V: TRBV28; D: NA; J: TRBJ2-2; size: NA; CDR3: CASSPFTTPFWNGELFF; DNA: TGTGCCAGCAGTCCATTCACGACCCCATTTTGGAACGGGGAGCTGTTTTTT
V: TRBV27; D: TRBD1; J: TRBJ1-5; size: NA; CDR3: CASSSSTGEVQQPQHF; DNA: TGTGCCAGCAGTTCCTCGACAGGGGAGGTTCAACAGCCCCAGCATTTT
V: TRBV4-1; D: NA; J: TRBJ2-7; size: NA; CDR3: CASSHVGEQYF; DNA: TGCGCCAGCAGCCATGTAGGGGAGCAGTACTTC
V: TRBV2; D: TRBD1; J: TRBJ2-7; size: NA; CDR3: CASSLTGGGYEQYF; DNA: TGTGCCAGCAGTCTGACAGGGGGCGGCTACGAGCAGTACTTC
V: TRBV28; D: TRBD2; J: TRBJ2-3; size: NA; CDR3: CASSSTGTSGRDTQYF; DNA: TGTGCCAGCAGCTCAACCGGGACTAGCGGGAGGGATACGCAGTATTTT
V: TRBV5-6; D: TRBD2; J: TRBJ2-1; size: NA; CDR3: CASSLGLAGDEQFF; DNA: TGTGCCAGCAGCTTGGGCCTAGCGGGAGATGAGCAGTTCTTC
V: TRBV27; D: NA; J: TRBJ1-2; size: NA; CDR3: CASSTTGTGNYGYTF; DNA: TGTGCCAGCAGTACAACCGGGACTGGAAACTATGGCTACACCTTC
V: TRBV11-3; D: NA; J: TRBJ2-2; size: NA; CDR3: CASSSKTANTGELFF; DNA: TGTGCCAGCAGCTCCAAGACAGCGAACACCGGGGAGCTGTTTTTT
V: TRBV18; D: NA; J: TRBJ2-7; size: NA; CDR3: CASSPPAAYEQYF; DNA: TGTGCCAGCTCACCACCCGCGGCCTACGAGCAGTACTTC
V: TRBV30; D: TRBD2; J: TRBJ2-1; size: NA; CDR3: CAWSPGLATNEQFF; DNA: TGTGCCTGGAGCCCGGGACTAGCGACGAATGAGCAGTTCTTC
V: TRBV6-1; D: NA; J: TRBJ1-1; size: few; CDR3: CASSEALQLNTEAFF; DNA: TGTGCCAGCAGTGAAGCCTTACAGTTGAACACTGAAGCTTTCTTT
V: TRBV9; D: NA; J: TRBJ2-1; size: NA; CDR3: CASSVRMAGGLNNEQFF; DNA: TGTGCCAGCAGCGTTAGGATGGCTGGGGGGCTTAACAATGAGCAGTTCTTC
V: TRBV18; D: NA; J: TRBJ1-1; size: NA; CDR3: CASSHEEGHNTEAFF; DNA: TGTGCCAGCTCTCACGAGGAAGGCCATAACACTGAAGCTTTCTTT
V: TRBV5-1; D: TRBD1; J: TRBJ1-2; size: NA; CDR3: CASSPRQGADYGYTF; DNA: TGCGCCAGCAGCCCAAGACAGGGGGCAGACTATGGCTACACCTTC
V: TRBV6-5; D: TRBD2; J: TRBJ2-2; size: NA; CDR3: CASTPSGLLTGELFF; DNA: TGTGCCAGCACCCCATCGGGACTACTGACCGGGGAGCTGTTTTTT
V: TRBV10-3; D: NA; J: TRBJ2-3; size: NA; CDR3: CAISESTADTQYF; DNA: TGTGCCATCAGTGAGTCAACAGCAGATACGCAGTATTTT
V: TRBV7-3; D: NA; J: TRBJ2-2; size: NA; CDR3: CASRDRGAIEGTGELFF; DNA: TGTGCCAGCAGGGATAGGGGTGCCATTGAGGGCACCGGGGAGCTGTTTTTT
V: TRBV6-5; D: TRBD2; J: TRBJ2-1; size: NA; CDR3: CASGKGLASGNEQFF; DNA: TGTGCCAGCGGGAAGGGACTAGCTTCGGGCAATGAGCAGTTCTTC
V: TRBV7-2; D: NA; J: TRBJ1-1; size: NA; CDR3: CASSLASGGRTEAFF; DNA: TGTGCCAGCAGCTTAGCGTCGGGGGGGAGGACTGAAGCTTTCTTT
V: TRBV7-9; D: TRBD2; J: TRBJ2-5; size: NA; CDR3: CASSPTSGRRETQYF; DNA: TGTGCCAGCAGCCCCACTAGCGGGAGAAGGGAGACCCAGTACTTC
V: TRBV27; D: TRBD1; J: TRBJ2-2; size: NA; CDR3: CASRGTGRDTGELFF; DNA: TGTGCCAGCAGGGGGACAGGGCGGGACACCGGGGAGCTGTTTTTT
V: TRBV19; D: NA; J: TRBJ2-7; size: once; CDR3: CASSIPGRNEQYF; DNA: TGTGCCAGTAGTATACCCGGTCGGAACGAGCAGTACTTC
V: TRBV9; D: NA; J: TRBJ1-1; size: NA; CDR3: CASRATENTEAFF; DNA: TGTGCCAGCAGAGCCACAGAGAACACTGAAGCTTTCTTT